This TCR beta chain was observed in a study of blood T cell repertoires in COVID-19 (TCRdb year 2020). Context from the whole study: Collaborator samples came from the United States, Italy and Spain and covered acute and convalescent phases of COVID-19. The repertoires were released in a freely available public database intended as a resource for research on the immune response to SARS-CoV-2. Samples were obtained from the ongoing ImmuneRACE study (first 160 participants) and from about 1,300 subjects provided by 6 global collaborators. Deeply sampled blood TCRbeta repertoires from subjects exposed to, actively infected with, or recovered from COVID-19 were included in the dataset. The material from the prospective study consisted of cDNA or gDNA derived from T cells, B-cell-depleted T cells, or PBMCs. The sample metadata nearly always contained a de-identified subject ID, COVID-19 status, age in years and sex. HLA class I and class II types, where available, came from metadata supplied by the sample provider rather than from assay-based typing.

The investigation overall reported the following: The quantity of clinical and demographic metadata differed by source and by participant and was supplied without curation.

The CDR3 goes from the cysteine to the phenylalanine over 14 residues. Only the CDR3 DNA stays, 42 bases, in frame from base 1. CDR1 and CDR2 (MDHEN, SYDVKM) derive from the germline V gene. The junction shows trimming of 7 bases on V and 14 bases on J, and the gene matches do not reach 14 bases of it. As to this clone: Its antigen remains undetermined. The sample holds no much larger clone one base away, and base qualities are not on file.

Collaborating institutions collected whole blood in K2EDTA tubes following their own protocols. For TCRbeta analysis, collaborators shipped samples as frozen whole blood, isolated PBMCs, or DNA extracted from either of those sample types. TCRbeta CDR3 regions were amplified from genomic DNA using the immunoSEQ Assay, a bias-controlled multiplex PCR. As for the original processing: Within the assay, amplification of reference gene primers was used to estimate how many nucleated cells each sample contained. To quantify the absolute abundance of each unique TCRbeta CDR3 rearrangement, sequence reads were collapsed and filtered. For each sample, productive Simpson clonality was calculated as the square root of Simpson's diversity index across productive rearrangements. Entries here come from immuneACCESS through TCRdb and include only in-frame sequences with V and J called. Some clones fail to appear in such tables; in the studies checked, an unresolved V gene covers under half of the shortfall, and the cause of the remainder is unknown. V, J and clone size were drawn from that table, and D and trimming were deduced from the DNA. A total of approximately 98,000 clones appear in this sample, about four fifths of them only once. The ten largest clones capture 4% to 5% of the sample.

The chain couples TRBV28 to TRBJ1-5, with 10 central nucleotides matching TRBD1. The receptor comes from a woman aged 65 to 85 with acute or convalescent COVID-19. The source material was peripheral blood. In nucleotide form, the sequence is TGTGCCAGCAACCGGGGGGGGACAGGGGAATCAGAGCATTTT. Its translation reads: CASNRGGTGESEHF.